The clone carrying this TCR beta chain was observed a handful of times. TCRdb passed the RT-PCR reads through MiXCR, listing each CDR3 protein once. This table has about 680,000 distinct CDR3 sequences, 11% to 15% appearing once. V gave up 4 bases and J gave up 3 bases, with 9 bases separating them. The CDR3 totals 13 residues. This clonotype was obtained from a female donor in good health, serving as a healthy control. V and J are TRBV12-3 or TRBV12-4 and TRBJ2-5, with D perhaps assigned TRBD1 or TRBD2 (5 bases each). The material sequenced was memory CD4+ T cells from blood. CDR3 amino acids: CASSYGTEETQYF. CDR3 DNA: TGTGCCAGCAGTTACGGGACGGAAGAGACCCAGTACTTC.